The 18 T cell receptor beta chains below all came from one sample that was sequenced in a study of shared clonotypes between healthy human individuals. TCRdb's copy holds only in-frame clones and misses some; the assay was immunoSEQ multiplex PCR. The table includes 2 million to 3 million clones, over 85% detected once. The sequenced material came from naive CD4+ T cells from PBMCs. Regarding subset: CD45RA+ positively selected. Receptors were obtained from a man aged 18 to 35 in good health. Some clones in this sample may be carry-over from other donors' samples.

This chain links TRBV5-4 with TRBJ2-1, with 8 bases aligning to TRBD2. V lost 1 base, J lost 9 bases, and 6 bases stayed unmatched. Germline V gene lookup returns CDR1 SGHNT and CDR2 YYREEE (reference sequence). There are 14 residues in the CDR3. CDR3: CASSLIGTRVEQFF. The CDR3 DNA reads as TGTGCCAGCAGCTTGATAGGGACTAGAGTTGAGCAGTTCTTC.

The chain combines TRBV6-5 with TRBJ2-2, with TRBD2 matching 10 bases. The CDR3 is made up of 15 amino acids. Germline CDR1 and CDR2: MNHEY and SVGAGI. Unmatched junction bases numbered 6, after V lost 6 bases and J lost 5 bases. The CDR3 here is CASRGGLARTGELFF. CDR3 nucleotides: TGTGCCAGCAGAGGGGGACTAGCGCGGACCGGGGAGCTGTTTTTT.

This sequence joins TRBV6-6 and TRBJ2-1; 8 bases fit TRBD2. The J segment lost 4 bases and the V segment lost 6 bases, leaving 11 bases of the junction unmatched. The germline V gene has CDR1 MNHNY and CDR2 SVGAGI (reference sequence). This CDR3 contains 16 residues. This chain's CDR3 is CASRAPGLDMYNEQFF. CDR3 sequence (DNA): TGTGCCAGCAGAGCCCCGGGACTAGACATGTACAATGAGCAGTTCTTC.

J is TRBJ2-3 and V is TRBV7-2; D call uncertain. The germline V gene encodes CDR1 SGHTA and CDR2 FQGNSA. V was cut by 7 bases and J by 2 bases, with 10 bases left in between. The CDR3 runs 13 residues. CDR3 sequence: CASNTEPTDTQYF. CDR3 DNA sequence: TGTGCCAGCAATACGGAGCCCACAGATACGCAGTATTTT.

V gene TRBV2 combines with J gene TRBJ1-5; D might be TRBD1 (5 bases). This CDR3 is built from 15 residues. Germline assignment: CDR1 SNHLY and CDR2 FYNNEI. With 3 bases removed from V and 3 bases from J, the gap between germline ends came to 12 bases. The CDR3 DNA is TGTGCCAGCAGTGATTCGCAGGGAAACAATCAGCCCCAGCATTTT. Translated, it gives CASSDSQGNNQPQHF. The whole variable domain, filled in from reference TRBV2 and TRBJ1-5, reads EPEVTQTPSHQVTQMGQEVILRCVPISNHLYFYWYRQILGQKVEFLVSFYNNEISEKSEIFDDQFSVERPDGSNFTLKIRSTKLEDSAMYFCASSDSQGNNQPQHFGDGTRLSIL.

In DNA, the CDR3 is TGTGCCAGCAGCCAAGTTGTTTACAAGAACACTGAAGCTTTCTTT. It is translated as CASSQVVYKNTEAFF. The chain is built from TRBV4-2 and TRBJ1-1; no firm D call. V gave up 1 base and J gave up 1 base, with 10 bases separating them. Germline loops: CDR1 LGHNA, CDR2 YNFKEQ. CDR3 size: 15 residues.

The chain recombines TRBV18 with TRBJ2-7, with 8 bases matching TRBD2. Germline lookup yields CDR1 KGHSH and CDR2 LQKENI. J lost 5 bases, V lost 3 bases, and 15 bases had no gene match. The length of the CDR3 is 17 residues. Here the CDR3 reads CASSPSYSGKLLHEQYF. The CDR3 bases are TGTGCCAGCTCACCTAGTTATAGCGGGAAGCTACTCCACGAGCAGTACTTC.

The chain has TRBV28 and TRBJ1-2; no clear D. The CDR3 is 14 residues long. Per the germline V gene, CDR1 is MDHEN and CDR2 is SYDVKM. V lost 3 bases and J lost 7, with 15 bases in between. The CDR3 sequence is CASSLPNLLGGYTF. The CDR3 region has the DNA TGTGCCAGCAGTTTGCCGAACCTCCTAGGTGGCTACACCTTC.

Points on this clone: The same CDR3 arises from other DNA sequences in this sample as well. V usage is TRBV18 and J usage is TRBJ2-1; 8 positions match TRBD2. Germline lookup yields CDR1 KGHSH and CDR2 LQKENI. V was pared by 2 bases and J by 1 base, with 1 base of the junction left unmatched. The CDR3 has 15 residues. The CDR3 region has the DNA TGTGCCAGCTCACCAACGGGGGGGTCCTACAATGAGCAGTTCTTC. Encoded protein: CASSPTGGSYNEQFF. Using reference TRBV18 and TRBJ2-1 for the parts outside the CDR3, the full variable domain is NAGVMQNPRHLVRRRGQEARLRCSPMKGHSHVYWYRQLPEEGLKFMVYLQKENIIDESGMPKERFSAEFPKEGPSILRIQQVVRGDSAAYFCASSPTGGSYNEQFFGPGTRLTVL.

This chain uses TRBV5-4 with TRBJ2-3; perhaps TRBD2 as D (6 bases). The CDR3 is 16 amino acids. The germline V and J ends were trimmed by 0 bases and 0 bases, with 11 bases remaining between them. In germline, CDR1 is SGHNT, CDR2 YYREEE (reference sequence). The CDR3 loop reads CASSLGGTASTDTQYF. For the CDR3, the DNA is TGTGCCAGCAGCTTGGGCGGGACCGCTAGCACAGATACGCAGTATTTT.

The chain is built from TRBV28 and TRBJ1-5, with 8 bases fitting TRBD1. From germline, CDR1 is MDHEN and CDR2 SYDVKM. The CDR3 runs 15 residues. With V trimmed by 5 bases and J by 6 bases, 9 bases remained unmatched. The CDR3 coding sequence is TGTGCCAGCAGTCCCAGGGGGCTTTACGGTCAGCCCCAGCATTTT. This codes for CASSPRGLYGQPQHF. The full variable domain, in which reference TRBV28 and TRBJ1-5 provide the parts outside the CDR3, is DVKVTQSSRYLVKRTGEKVFLECVQDMDHENMFWYRQDPGLGLRLIYFSYDVKMKEKGDIPEGYSVSREKKERFSLILESASTNQTSMYLCASSPRGLYGQPQHFGDGTRLSIL.

V usage is TRBV7-6 and J usage is TRBJ1-1, with 9 bases that match TRBD1. With V trimmed by 0 bases and J by 6 bases, 2 bases remained unmatched. Per germline, CDR1 SGHVS and CDR2 FNYEAQ. There are 14 residues in the CDR3. The CDR3 protein is CASSLAGQGSEAFF. CDR3 bases: TGTGCCAGCAGCTTAGCGGGACAGGGCTCTGAAGCTTTCTTT.

The chain couples TRBV29-1 to TRBJ1-1; D is unresolved. Germline V gene data show CDR1 as SQVTM and CDR2 as ANQGSEA. Trimming stripped 5 bases from V and 7 bases from J, with 11 bases between. The CDR3 length is 11 residues. The CDR3: CSVLPVGEAFF. CDR3 nucleotides: TGCAGCGTTCTCCCCGTGGGTGAAGCTTTCTTT.

CDR3 sequence (DNA): TGTGCCAGCGGGGGTAGCGGGATACGGGAGACCCAGTACTTC. Protein product: CASGGSGIRETQYF. V is TRBV5-4 and J is TRBJ2-5, with 8 positions matching TRBD2. Germline loops: CDR1 SGHNT, CDR2 YYREEE (reference sequence). The CDR3 contains 14 residues. The ends lost 7 bases at V and 5 bases at J; junction bases unmatched: 10.

The V gene is TRBV18, the J gene TRBJ2-2; D is perhaps TRBD1 (5 bases). V was shortened by 6 bases and J by 0 bases, with 14 bases between the two germline ends. Per germline, CDR1 KGHSH and CDR2 LQKENI. This CDR3 spans 16 amino acids. The CDR3: CASSPTEFANTGELFF. CDR3 coding DNA: TGTGCCAGCTCCCCGACAGAGTTCGCGAACACCGGGGAGCTGTTTTTT. Supplemented by reference TRBV18 and TRBJ2-2, the full variable domain reads NAGVMQNPRHLVRRRGQEARLRCSPMKGHSHVYWYRQLPEEGLKFMVYLQKENIIDESGMPKERFSAEFPKEGPSILRIQQVVRGDSAAYFCASSPTEFANTGELFFGEGSRLTVL.

This CDR3 is CAISETRESYNEQFF. CDR3 bases: TGTGCCATCAGTGAGACACGGGAGTCCTACAATGAGCAGTTCTTC. This chain connects TRBV10-3 to TRBJ2-1; possibly TRBD2 for D (6 bases). Germline V gene lookup returns CDR1 ENHRY and CDR2 SYGVKD. V lost 2 bases to trimming and J lost 1 base, with 9 bases between them. The CDR3 has 15 residues.

The rearrangement links TRBV28 to TRBJ2-7; 10 bases line up with TRBD1. Germline V gene lookup returns CDR1 MDHEN and CDR2 SYDVKM. The V gene end was trimmed by 7 bases and the J gene end by 5 bases; junction bases not matched to a gene: 11. This CDR3 spans 15 amino acids. CDR3 loop: CASIPLGQGPNEQYF. DNA for the CDR3: TGTGCCAGCATCCCCCTGGGACAGGGGCCGAACGAGCAGTACTTC.

The chain is built from TRBV19 and TRBJ1-4; 9 nucleotides align to TRBD1. The CDR3 has 15 residues. Germline CDR1 LNHDA, CDR2 SQIVND (reference sequence). Trimming at V came to 5 bases and at J to 7 bases, leaving 8 bases not matched to a gene. CDR3 in amino acids: CASSATGTGREKLFF. The CDR3, as DNA: TGTGCCAGTAGTGCGACCGGGACAGGGCGTGAAAAACTGTTTTTT. The variable domain in full, with the rest retrieved from reference TRBV19 and TRBJ1-4, is DGGITQSPKYLFRKEGQNVTLSCEQNLNHDAMYWYRQDPGQGLRLIYYSQIVNDFQKGDIAEGYSVSREKKESFPLTVTSAQKNPTAFYLCASSATGTGREKLFFGSGTQLSVL.